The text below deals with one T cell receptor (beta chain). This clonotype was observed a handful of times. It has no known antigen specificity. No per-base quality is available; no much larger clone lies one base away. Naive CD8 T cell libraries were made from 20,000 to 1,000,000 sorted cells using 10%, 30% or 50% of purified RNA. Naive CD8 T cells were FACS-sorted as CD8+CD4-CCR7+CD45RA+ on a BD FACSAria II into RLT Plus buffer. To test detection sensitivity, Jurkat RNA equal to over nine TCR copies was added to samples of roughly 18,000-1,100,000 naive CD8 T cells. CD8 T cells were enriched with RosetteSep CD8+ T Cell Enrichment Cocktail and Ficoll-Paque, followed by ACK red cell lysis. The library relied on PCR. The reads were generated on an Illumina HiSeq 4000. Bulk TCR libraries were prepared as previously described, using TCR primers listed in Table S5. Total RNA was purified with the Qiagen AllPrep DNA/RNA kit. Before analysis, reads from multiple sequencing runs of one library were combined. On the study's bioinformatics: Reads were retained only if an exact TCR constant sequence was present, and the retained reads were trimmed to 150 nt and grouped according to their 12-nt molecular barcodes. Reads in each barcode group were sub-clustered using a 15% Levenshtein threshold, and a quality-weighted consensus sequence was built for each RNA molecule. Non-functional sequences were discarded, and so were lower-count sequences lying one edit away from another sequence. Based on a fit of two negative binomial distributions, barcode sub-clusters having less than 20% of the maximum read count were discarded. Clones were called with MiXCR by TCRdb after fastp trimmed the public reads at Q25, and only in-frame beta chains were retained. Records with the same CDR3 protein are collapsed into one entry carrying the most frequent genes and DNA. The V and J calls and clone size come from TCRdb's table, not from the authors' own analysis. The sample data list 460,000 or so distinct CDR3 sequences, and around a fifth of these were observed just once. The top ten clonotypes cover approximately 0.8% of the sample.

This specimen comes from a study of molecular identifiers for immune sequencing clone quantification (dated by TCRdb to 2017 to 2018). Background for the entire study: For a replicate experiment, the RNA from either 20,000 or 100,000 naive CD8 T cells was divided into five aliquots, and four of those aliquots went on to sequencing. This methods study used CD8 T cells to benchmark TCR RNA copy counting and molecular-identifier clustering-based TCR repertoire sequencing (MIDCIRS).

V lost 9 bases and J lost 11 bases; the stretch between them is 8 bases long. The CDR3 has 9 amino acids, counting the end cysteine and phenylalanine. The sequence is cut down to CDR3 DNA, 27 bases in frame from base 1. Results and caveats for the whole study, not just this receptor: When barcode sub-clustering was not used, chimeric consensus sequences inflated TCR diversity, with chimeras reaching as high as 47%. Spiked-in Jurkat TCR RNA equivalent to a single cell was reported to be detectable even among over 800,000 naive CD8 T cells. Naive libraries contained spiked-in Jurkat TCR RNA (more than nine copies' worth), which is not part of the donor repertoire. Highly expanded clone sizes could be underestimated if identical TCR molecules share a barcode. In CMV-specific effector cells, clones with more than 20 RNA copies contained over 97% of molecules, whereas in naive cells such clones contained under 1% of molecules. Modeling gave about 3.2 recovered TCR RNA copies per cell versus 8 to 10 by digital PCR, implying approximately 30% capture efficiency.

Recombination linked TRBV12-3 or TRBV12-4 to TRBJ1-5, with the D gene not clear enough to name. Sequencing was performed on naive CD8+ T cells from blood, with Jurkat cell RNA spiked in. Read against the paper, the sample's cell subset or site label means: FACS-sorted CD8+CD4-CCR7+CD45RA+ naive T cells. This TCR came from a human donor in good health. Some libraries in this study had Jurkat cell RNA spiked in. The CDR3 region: CARGRTQHF. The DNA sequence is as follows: TGTGCCAGGGGCAGGACCCAGCATTTT.